This passage covers 27 T cell receptor beta chains from one sample sequenced in a study of human T cells and chemical hapten exposure. From the RACE reads, TCRdb called clonotypes with MiXCR, one entry per CDR3 protein. The sample contains some 52,000 distinct CDR3 sequences, 9.9% of which appear only once. The time point was: patch test 3, about 24 weeks after DPC sensitization. Treatment of the sample: therapeutic diphenylcyclopropenone sensitization with weekly scalp DPC. The sample here was whole blood, taken in connection with sensitization to the hapten diphenylcyclopropenone (DPC). These receptors came from a woman aged 40 to 49 with alopecia areata. Some clones in this sample may be carry-over from other donors' samples.

A few counts support this clonotype. V gene TRBV11-1 combines with J gene TRBJ2-1, with a weak D call TRBD2 (6 bases). Germline V CDR1 and CDR2: SGHAT, FQDESV (reference sequence). Trimming pared 4 bases from V and 0 bases from J, leaving 13 bases between. This CDR3 has 16 amino acids. The CDR3 sequence: CASSSAASDSYNEQFF. DNA for the CDR3: TGTGCCAGCAGCTCCGCGGCTAGCGACTCCTACAATGAGCAGTTCTTC.

At least ten counts were recorded for this clonotype. The V and J genes are TRBV14 and TRBJ2-5; D perhaps matches TRBD2 (5 bases). Trimming shortened V by 4 bases and J by 5 bases, and 14 bases separated the two germline ends. Looked up from germline, CDR1 is SGHDN and CDR2 is FVKESK. CDR3 size: 14 residues. The CDR3 is CASSLDLAGETQYF. DNA of the CDR3: TGTGCCAGCAGCCTAGATCTAGCAGGCGAGACCCAGTACTTC.

Only a few counts were recorded for this clonotype. The chain recombines TRBV7-9 with TRBJ2-7; the D is unclear. The CDR3 totals 12 residues. V lost 0 bases and J lost 8, with 8 bases in between. CDR1 and CDR2 (germline): SEHNR, FQNEAQ (reference sequence). The CDR3 region has the DNA TGTGCCAGCAGCTTAGCGATAGGTCAGCAGTACTTC. Residues: CASSLAIGQQYF.

This sequence joins TRBV19 and TRBJ1-5; D is ambiguous. Trimming removed 6 bases from V and 2 bases from J, with 14 bases in between. Germline CDR1 LNHDA, CDR2 SQIVND (reference sequence). The CDR3 has 15 residues. The chain's CDR3 is CASRRDDGGNQPQHF. CDR3 nucleotide sequence: TGTGCCAGTAGAAGAGACGATGGGGGCAATCAGCCCCAGCATTTT. The complete variable domain, with remaining parts taken from reference TRBV19 and TRBJ1-5, reads DGGITQSPKYLFRKEGQNVTLSCEQNLNHDAMYWYRQDPGQGLRLIYYSQIVNDFQKGDIAEGYSVSREKKESFPLTVTSAQKNPTAFYLCASRRDDGGNQPQHFGDGTRLSIL.

The sample holds many counts of this clonotype. V and J are TRBV6-1 and TRBJ1-1, with no clear D. Germline V gene data show CDR1 as MNHNS and CDR2 as SASEGT. V lost 8 bases to trimming and J lost 2 bases, with 27 bases between them. This CDR3 has 18 residues. This chain's CDR3 is CASGRSGWAYGPNTEAFF. Written as DNA, the CDR3 is TGTGCCAGCGGGAGGAGTGGATGGGCTTACGGGCCCAACACTGAAGCTTTCTTT.

This clonotype was seen only a few times. This chain links TRBV6-2 or TRBV6-3 with TRBJ1-1; D is uncertain. Trimming removed 5 bases from V and 1 base from J, with 11 bases in between. From germline, CDR1 is MNHEY and CDR2 SVGEGT. The CDR3 totals 14 residues. The DNA of the CDR3 is TGTGCCAGCAGTCCAACTTCGCAGAACACTGAAGCTTTCTTT. It codes for CASSPTSQNTEAFF.

The CDR3 coding sequence is TGCAGTGCTAGACGGACGGGCGAAGCTTTCTTT. This sequence encodes CSARRTGEAFF. The chain uses TRBV20-1 and TRBJ1-1; D not resolved. Between the trimmed V and J ends, which lost 2 bases and 8 bases, there was a span of 9 bases. There are 11 residues in the CDR3. Germline CDR1 reads DFQATT; CDR2 reads SNEGSKA (reference sequence).

As to this clonotype: Sequence at one end of the junction differs from germline and may be a read error. This chain uses TRBV2 with TRBJ1-2; D remains unclear. Germline V gives CDR1 SNHLY, CDR2 FYNNEI. The CDR3 is made up of 15 amino acids. CDR3 coding DNA: TGTGGCAGCAATACAGCTTTAAACCTAAACTATGGCTACACCTTC. This encodes CGSNTALNLNYGYTF.

This clonotype was seen at least ten times. The genes are TRBV7-2 and TRBJ2-2; TRBD2 might be the D (5 bases). This CDR3 spans 13 amino acids. Germline V gene sequence: CDR1 SGHTA, CDR2 FQGNSA. The V and J ends lost 7 bases and 5 bases respectively, with 11 bases between them. CDR3 DNA sequence: TGTGCCAGCACAGGAAGGGAGACCGGGGAGCTGTTTTTT. Encoded protein: CASTGRETGELFF.

To note about this clonotype: Given a much more abundant clone one base away, this may be a read error. This chain connects TRBV4-3 to TRBJ2-2; either TRBD1 or TRBD2 may supply D (6 bases each). The CDR3 loop spans 15 amino acids. Looked up from germline, CDR1 is LGHNA and CDR2 is YSLEER. CDR3: CACSRGQENTGELFF. CDR3 in DNA: TGCGCCTGCAGCCGGGGGCAGGAGAACACCGGGGAGCTGTTTTTT.

This clonotype appeared a few times. V gene TRBV12-3 or TRBV12-4 combines with J gene TRBJ1-1; 7 positions match TRBD1. The CDR3 runs 13 residues. V gave up 4 bases and J gave up 6 bases; unmatched junction bases: 5. CDR3 amino acids: CASSSTGVAEAFF. As DNA, the CDR3 is TGTGCCAGCAGTTCCACAGGGGTGGCTGAAGCTTTCTTT.

Only a few counts were recorded for this clonotype. V usage is TRBV7-2 and J usage is TRBJ1-6; 7 nucleotides line up with TRBD1. V gave up 2 bases and J gave up 0 bases; unmatched junction bases: 13. The CDR3 is made up of 20 amino acids. Germline V gene sequence: CDR1 SGHTA, CDR2 FQGNSA. CDR3 nucleotides: TGTGCCAGCAGCTTAACGGGACAGTCATACCGAAGCTCCTATAATTCACCCCTCCACTTT. Its translation: CASSLTGQSYRSSYNSPLHF.

This clonotype was seen repeatedly, ten times or more. This chain uses TRBV28 with TRBJ2-5, with D hard to call. V was cut by 6 bases and J by 5 bases, with 16 bases left in between. The germline V gene encodes CDR1 MDHEN and CDR2 SYDVKM. This CDR3 has 14 amino acids. This chain's CDR3 is CASRPPAEEETQYF. The CDR3 DNA follows: TGTGCCAGCAGACCCCCGGCAGAAGAGGAGACCCAGTACTTC.

This clonotype has just a few counts. The rearrangement joins TRBV28 to TRBJ2-1; D gene unclear. V was pared by 8 bases and J by 13 bases, with 24 bases between. The CDR3 sequence is 14 residues long. The germline V gene encodes CDR1 MDHEN and CDR2 SYDVKM. The CDR3 region has the DNA TGTGCCAGCTGGCCATCCCGGACCGTGCCGTTCCAGTTCTTC. It is translated as CASWPSRTVPFQFF.

This clonotype was observed a handful of times. The chain couples TRBV9 to TRBJ1-6, with D unclear. V lost 0 bases and J lost 4, with 5 bases in between. The CDR3 covers 14 residues. CDR1 and CDR2 from the germline V gene are SGDLS and YYNGEE. The CDR3 sequence: CASSVGRYNSPLHF. The CDR3 DNA is TGTGCCAGCAGCGTAGGACGTTATAATTCACCCCTCCACTTT.

This chain joins TRBV10-2 and TRBJ2-3, with D uncertain. Germline assignment: CDR1 WSHSY and CDR2 SAAADI. Trimming pared 7 bases from V and 1 base from J, leaving 3 bases between. The CDR3 extends over 11 amino acids. Here the CDR3 DNA reads TGCGCCAGCAAAGGCACAGATACGCAGTATTTT. This codes for CASKGTDTQYF.

This chain links TRBV20-1 with TRBJ1-1, with TRBD1 identical over 7 bases. Germline CDR1 DFQATT, CDR2 SNEGSKA (reference sequence). The ends lost 5 bases at V and 1 base at J; junction bases unmatched: 7. The CDR3 runs to 14 residues. The CDR3 nucleotides are TGCAGTGCTCCGAGGACAGGAAAGAACACTGAAGCTTTCTTT. This translates into CSAPRTGKNTEAFF.

V gene TRBV29-1 combines with J gene TRBJ2-7; 7 positions agree with TRBD1. CDR3 length: 11 residues. Germline CDR1 reads SQVTM; CDR2 reads ANQGSEA. J gave up 2 bases and V 6 bases, and 1 base lay outside the gene matches. CDR3 loop: CSVGTAYEQYF. The CDR3, as DNA: TGCAGCGTAGGGACAGCCTACGAGCAGTACTTC.

This clonotype was observed many times. The rearrangement links TRBV29-1 to TRBJ2-1, with 9 bases fitting TRBD1. This CDR3 is built from 12 residues. The trim removed 3 bases at V and 8 bases at J, leaving 2 bases unmatched. Germline CDR1 and CDR2: SQVTM and ANQGSEA. The CDR3 DNA reads as TGCAGCGTTGACGACAGGGGGGATGAGCAGTTCTTC. Translated: CSVDDRGDEQFF.

This rearrangement joins TRBV6-4 to TRBJ2-1; the D is unclear. Germline assignment: CDR1 MRHNA and CDR2 SNTAGT. The ends were cut back, 0 bases at V and 8 bases at J, with 8 bases in the middle. This CDR3 spans 13 amino acids. DNA for the CDR3: TGTGCCAGCAGTGACTCCACAGTGCATGAGCAGTTCTTC. Protein product: CASSDSTVHEQFF.

This clonotype was recorded at least ten times. V and J are TRBV11-3 and TRBJ2-1; D uncertain. The CDR3 covers 15 residues. Trimming pared 1 base from V and 8 bases from J, leaving 15 bases between. The germline V gene has CDR1 SGHNT and CDR2 YENEEA. The CDR3, as DNA: TGTGCCAGCAGCTTAGGAAGCGTGGCTGTCCATGAGCAGTTCTTC. Its protein is CASSLGSVAVHEQFF.

This clonotype was seen at least ten times. J is TRBJ2-7 and V is TRBV6-2 or TRBV6-3; 14 bases align to TRBD2. The trim removed 4 bases at V and 2 bases at J, leaving 1 base unmatched. Germline V lookup: CDR1 MNHEY, CDR2 SVGEGT. CDR3 size: 15 residues. As DNA, the CDR3 is TGTGCCAGCAGTTCGGGACTAGCGGGGGCCTACGAGCAGTACTTC. Its protein is CASSSGLAGAYEQYF.

This clonotype was seen a handful of times. The chain is built from TRBV27 and TRBJ2-2; possibly TRBD2 for D (6 bases). This CDR3 region has 14 residues. V lost 8 bases, J lost 8 bases, and 18 bases lay in between. Germline V gene data show CDR1 as MNHEY and CDR2 as SMNVEV (reference sequence). The DNA for the CDR3 is TGTGCCAGCCAGGAGAACGGGGGTTGGGGGGAGCTGTTTTTT. It encodes CASQENGGWGELFF.

At least ten counts were recorded for this clonotype. The chain links TRBV14 to TRBJ2-2, with D unclear. Trimming pared 2 bases from V and 2 bases from J, leaving 6 bases between. Germline CDR1 SGHDN, CDR2 FVKESK. The CDR3 loop spans 14 amino acids. CDR3 sequence (DNA): TGTGCCAGCAGCCAATGGGGAAACACCGGGGAGCTGTTTTTT. As protein: CASSQWGNTGELFF.

The chain employs TRBV7-6 and TRBJ2-1; D might be TRBD1 (6 bases). The length of the CDR3 is 12 residues. CDR1 and CDR2 (germline): SGHVS, FNYEAQ. V was clipped by 5 bases and J by 4 bases, with 6 bases between them. DNA for the CDR3: TGTGCCAGCAGCGACAGGTACAATGAGCAGTTCTTC. Its translation: CASSDRYNEQFF. The entire variable domain, with the rest obtained from reference TRBV7-6 and TRBJ2-1, is as follows: GAGVSQSPRYKVTKRGQDVALRCDPISGHVSLYWYRQALGQGPEFLTYFNYEAQQDKSGLPNDRFSAERPEGSISTLTIQRTEQRDSAMYRCASSDRYNEQFFGPGTRLTVL.

This clonotype was picked up a small number of times. J is TRBJ2-5 and V is TRBV20-1; 7 bases line up with TRBD2. J was trimmed by 2 bases and V by 6 bases; bases with no gene match: 12. The length of the CDR3 is 15 residues. Germline V CDR1 and CDR2: DFQATT, SNEGSKA (reference sequence). This chain's CDR3 is CSAQATASGQETQYF. CDR3 DNA: TGCAGTGCCCAAGCCACGGCTAGCGGACAAGAGACCCAGTACTTC.

At least ten counts were recorded for this clonotype. The chain employs TRBV7-2 and TRBJ1-6; D perhaps matches TRBD1 (5 bases). Germline CDR1 SGHTA, CDR2 FQGNSA. This CDR3 is built from 17 residues. V lost 1 base and J 6 bases, leaving 16 bases between the germline ends. The CDR3 DNA sequence: TGTGCCAGCAGCTTAGATCGGGGGAAGGTCCTTAATTCACCCCTCCACTTT. Protein product: CASSLDRGKVLNSPLHF.